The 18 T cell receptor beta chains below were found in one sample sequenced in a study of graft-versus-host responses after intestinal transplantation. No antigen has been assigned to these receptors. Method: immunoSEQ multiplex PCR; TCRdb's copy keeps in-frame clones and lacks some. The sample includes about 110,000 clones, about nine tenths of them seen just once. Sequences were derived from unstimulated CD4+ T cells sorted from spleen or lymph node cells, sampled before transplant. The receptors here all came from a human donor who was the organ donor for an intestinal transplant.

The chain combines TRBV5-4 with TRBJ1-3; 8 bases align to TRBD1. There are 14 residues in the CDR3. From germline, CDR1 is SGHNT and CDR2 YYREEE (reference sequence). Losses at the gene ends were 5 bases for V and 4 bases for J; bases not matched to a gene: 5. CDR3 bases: TGTGCCAGCAGACCACAGGGGGTGGGAAACACCATATATTTT. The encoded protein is CASRPQGVGNTIYF.

The CDR3 DNA is TGTGCCAGCAGTTACTACCGACGGAGCTCTGGAAACACCATATATTTT. It encodes CASSYYRRSSGNTIYF. This chain connects TRBV6-6 to TRBJ1-3; D uncertain. Trimming took 1 base from V and 0 from J, leaving 10 bases between them. Germline V CDR1 and CDR2: MNHNY, SVGAGI (reference sequence). The CDR3 runs to 16 residues.

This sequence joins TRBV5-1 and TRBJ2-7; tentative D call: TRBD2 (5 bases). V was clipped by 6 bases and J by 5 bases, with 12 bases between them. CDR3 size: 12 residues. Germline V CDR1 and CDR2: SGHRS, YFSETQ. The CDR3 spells CASIPRRNEQYF. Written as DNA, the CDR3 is TGCGCCAGCATCCCTAGGAGGAACGAGCAGTACTTC.

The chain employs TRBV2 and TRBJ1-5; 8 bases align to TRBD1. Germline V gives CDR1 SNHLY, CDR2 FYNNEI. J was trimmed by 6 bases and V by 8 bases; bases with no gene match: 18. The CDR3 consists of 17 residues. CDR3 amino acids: CASGGQVRAGLGQPQHF. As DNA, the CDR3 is TGTGCCAGCGGGGGACAGGTACGGGCGGGTTTAGGTCAGCCCCAGCATTTT.

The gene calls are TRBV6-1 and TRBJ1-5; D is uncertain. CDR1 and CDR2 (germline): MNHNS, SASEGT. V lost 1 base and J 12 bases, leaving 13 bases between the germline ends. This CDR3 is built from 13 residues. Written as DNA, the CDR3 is TGTGCCAGCAGTGAAGTGGATCAAAGTGTCCAGCATTTT. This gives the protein CASSEVDQSVQHF.

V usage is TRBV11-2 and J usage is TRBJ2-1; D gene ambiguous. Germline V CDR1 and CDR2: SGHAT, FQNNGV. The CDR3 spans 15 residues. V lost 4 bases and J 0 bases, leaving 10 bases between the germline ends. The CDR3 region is CASSSQRSSYNEQFF. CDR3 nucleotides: TGTGCCAGCAGCTCCCAAAGGAGCTCCTACAATGAGCAGTTCTTC.

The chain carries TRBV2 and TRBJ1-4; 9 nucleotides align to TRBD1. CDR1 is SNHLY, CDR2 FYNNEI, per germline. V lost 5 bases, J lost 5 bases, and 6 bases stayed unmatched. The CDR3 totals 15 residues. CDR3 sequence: CASSKRDRVNEKLFF. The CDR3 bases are TGTGCCAGCAGTAAACGGGACAGGGTGAATGAAAAACTGTTTTTT.

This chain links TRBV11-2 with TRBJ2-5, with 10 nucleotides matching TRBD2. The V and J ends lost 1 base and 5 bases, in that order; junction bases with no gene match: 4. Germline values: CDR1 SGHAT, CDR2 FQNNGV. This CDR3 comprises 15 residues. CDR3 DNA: TGTGCCAGCAGCTTAGCCCTAGCGGGAGTCGAGACCCAGTACTTC. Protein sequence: CASSLALAGVETQYF. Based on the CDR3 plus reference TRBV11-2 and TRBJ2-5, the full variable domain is EAGVAQSPRYKIIEKRQSVAFWCNPISGHATLYWYQQILGQGPKLLIQFQNNGVVDDSQLPKDRFSAERLKGVDSTLKIQPAKLEDSAVYLCASSLALAGVETQYFGPGTRLLVL.

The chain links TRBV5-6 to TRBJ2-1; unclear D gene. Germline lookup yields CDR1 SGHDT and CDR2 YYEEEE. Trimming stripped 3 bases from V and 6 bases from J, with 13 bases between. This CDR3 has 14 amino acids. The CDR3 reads CASSYGRLGNEQFF. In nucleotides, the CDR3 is TGTGCCAGCAGCTATGGCAGGCTGGGCAATGAGCAGTTCTTC.

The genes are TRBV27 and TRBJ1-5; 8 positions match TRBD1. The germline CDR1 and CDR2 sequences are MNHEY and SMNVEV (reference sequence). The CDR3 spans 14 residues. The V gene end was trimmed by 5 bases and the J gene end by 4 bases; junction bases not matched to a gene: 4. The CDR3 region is CASSPGGLNQPQHF. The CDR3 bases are TGTGCCAGCAGTCCAGGGGGCCTAAATCAGCCCCAGCATTTT.

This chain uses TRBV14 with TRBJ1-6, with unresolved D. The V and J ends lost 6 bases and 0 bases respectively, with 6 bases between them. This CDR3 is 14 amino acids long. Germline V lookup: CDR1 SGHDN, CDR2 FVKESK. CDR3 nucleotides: TGTGCCAGCAGATCCAGCTCCTATAATTCACCCCTCCACTTT. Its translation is CASRSSSYNSPLHF. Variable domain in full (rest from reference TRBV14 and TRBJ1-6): EAGVTQFPSHSVIEKGQTVTLRCDPISGHDNLYWYRRVMGKEIKFLLHFVKESKQDESGMPNNRFLAERTGGTYSTLKVQPAELEDSGVYFCASRSSSYNSPLHFGNGTRLTVT.

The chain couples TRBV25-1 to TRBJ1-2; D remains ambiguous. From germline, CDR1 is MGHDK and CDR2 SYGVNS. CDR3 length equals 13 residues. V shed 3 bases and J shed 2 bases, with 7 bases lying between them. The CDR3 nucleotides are TGTGCCAGCAGTGACCAAGGAAACTATGGCTACACCTTC. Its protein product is CASSDQGNYGYTF.

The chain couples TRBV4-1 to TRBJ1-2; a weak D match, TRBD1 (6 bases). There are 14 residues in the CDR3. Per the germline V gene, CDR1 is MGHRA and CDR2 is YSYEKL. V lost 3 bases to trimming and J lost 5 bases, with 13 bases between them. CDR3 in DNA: TGCGCCAGCAGCCAGGTCCAGGGGAGGTATGGCTACACCTTC. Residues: CASSQVQGRYGYTF.

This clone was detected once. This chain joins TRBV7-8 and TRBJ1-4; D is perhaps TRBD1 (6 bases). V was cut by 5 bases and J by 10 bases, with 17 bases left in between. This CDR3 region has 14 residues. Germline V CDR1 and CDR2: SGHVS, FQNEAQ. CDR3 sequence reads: CASSRNRAEGKLFF. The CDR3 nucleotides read TGTGCCAGCAGCCGAAACAGGGCGGAGGGAAAACTGTTTTTT.

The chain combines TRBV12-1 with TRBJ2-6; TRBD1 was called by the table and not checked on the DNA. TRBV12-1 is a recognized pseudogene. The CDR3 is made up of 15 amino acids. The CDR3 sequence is CASSFGGAGANVLTF. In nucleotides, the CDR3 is TGTGCCAGCAGCTTTGGGGGCGCTGGGGCCAACGTCCTGACTTTC.

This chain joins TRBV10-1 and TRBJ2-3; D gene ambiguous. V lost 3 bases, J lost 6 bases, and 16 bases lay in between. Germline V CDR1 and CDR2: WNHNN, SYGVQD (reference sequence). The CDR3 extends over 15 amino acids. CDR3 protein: CASSDSGGPADTQYF. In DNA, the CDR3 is TGCGCCAGCAGTGATTCGGGCGGCCCGGCGGATACGCAGTATTTT.

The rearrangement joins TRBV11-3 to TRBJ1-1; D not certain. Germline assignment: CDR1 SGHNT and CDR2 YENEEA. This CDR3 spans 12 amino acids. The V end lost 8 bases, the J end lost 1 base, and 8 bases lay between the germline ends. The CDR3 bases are TGTGCCAGCTTAGACGGGAACACTGAAGCTTTCTTT. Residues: CASLDGNTEAFF.

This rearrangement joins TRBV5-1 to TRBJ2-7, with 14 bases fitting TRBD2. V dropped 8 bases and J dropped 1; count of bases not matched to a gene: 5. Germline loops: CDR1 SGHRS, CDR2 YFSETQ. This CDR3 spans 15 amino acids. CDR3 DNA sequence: TGCGCCAGTAGGGGACTAGCGGGAGCATCCTACGAGCAGTACTTC. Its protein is CASRGLAGASYEQYF.